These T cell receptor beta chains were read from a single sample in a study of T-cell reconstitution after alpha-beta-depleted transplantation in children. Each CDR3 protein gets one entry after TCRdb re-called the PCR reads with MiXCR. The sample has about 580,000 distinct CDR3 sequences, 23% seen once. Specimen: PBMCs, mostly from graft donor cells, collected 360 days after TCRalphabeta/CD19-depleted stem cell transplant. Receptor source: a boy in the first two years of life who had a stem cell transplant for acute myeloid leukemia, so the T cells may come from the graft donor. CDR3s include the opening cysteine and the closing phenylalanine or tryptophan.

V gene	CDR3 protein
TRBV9	CASSVGTGSTEAFF
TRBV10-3	CAISESLGNEAFF
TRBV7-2	CASSFWTGGSPLHF
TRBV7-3	CASSPTGSETQYF
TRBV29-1	CSAEVGRGTGELFF
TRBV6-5	CASSYTRQGAANTGELFF
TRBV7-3	CASTITGGAAGELFF
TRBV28	CASSLTGRFANGNQPQHF
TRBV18	CASSTTDLTEAFF
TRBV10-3	CAISETGGMNTEAFF
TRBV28	CASSRQGVKTQYF
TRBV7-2	CASSLSTSRYNEQFF
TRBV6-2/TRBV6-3	CASSRMTYQYF
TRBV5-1	CASRRGQGSTDTQYF
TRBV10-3	CAISESNSMTGNIQYF
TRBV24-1	CATSDIPSGGWDEQFF
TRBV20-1	CSGEPWGTDTQYF
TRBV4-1	CASSLSGTITSFQETQYF